Listed below are T cell receptor beta chains from one sample, sequenced in a study of beta chain features in type 1 diabetes. Profiling relied on immunoSEQ multiplex PCR, and the TCRdb table lists in-frame clones only, not all of them. The sample has about 470,000 clones, approximately 28% seen once; the top ten hold roughly 0.06%. The specimen sequenced was naive CD4+ T cells from blood. All receptors come from a man aged 18 to 29 in good health. Both conserved end residues are part of each CDR3.

v_call: TRBV30; cdr3_length: 15; j_call: TRBJ2-7; cdr3_aa: CAWTSGTRETYEQYF
v_call: TRBV9; cdr3_length: 14; j_call: TRBJ1-5; cdr3_aa: CASSVGLSNQPQHF
v_call: TRBV15; cdr3_length: 16; j_call: TRBJ2-5; cdr3_aa: CATSSAGTGVRETQYF
v_call: TRBV5-4; cdr3_length: 16; j_call: TRBJ2-1; cdr3_aa: CASSLLRTQGYNEQFF
v_call: TRBV7-9; cdr3_length: 14; j_call: TRBJ1-5; cdr3_aa: CASSNANAGQPQHF
v_call: TRBV5-1; cdr3_length: 15; j_call: TRBJ2-1; cdr3_aa: CASSLMEGSYNEQFF
v_call: TRBV4-3; cdr3_length: 16; j_call: TRBJ2-3; cdr3_aa: CASSPQGETSTDTQYF
v_call: TRBV4-1; cdr3_length: 13; j_call: TRBJ2-7; cdr3_aa: CASSQFTGYEQYF
v_call: TRBV13; cdr3_length: 15; j_call: TRBJ2-5; cdr3_aa: CASSLHTLSRETQYF
v_call: TRBV5-6; cdr3_length: 13; j_call: TRBJ2-3; cdr3_aa: CASSSTFGDTQYF
v_call: TRBV28; cdr3_length: 12; j_call: TRBJ2-7; cdr3_aa: CASSLGGFEQYF
v_call: TRBV30; cdr3_length: 13; j_call: TRBJ2-7; cdr3_aa: CAWSPFSAGEQYF
v_call: TRBV29-1; cdr3_length: 12; j_call: TRBJ2-7; cdr3_aa: CSVGLASDEQYF
v_call: TRBV7-3; cdr3_length: 16; j_call: TRBJ2-3; cdr3_aa: CASSQIGGSSTDTQYF
v_call: TRBV28; cdr3_length: 15; j_call: TRBJ2-7; cdr3_aa: CASSPETGYSYEQYF
v_call: TRBV25-1; cdr3_length: 14; j_call: TRBJ2-7; cdr3_aa: CASSPGLAGEEQYF
v_call: TRBV18; cdr3_length: 11; j_call: TRBJ2-5; cdr3_aa: CASSVGETQYF
v_call: TRBV4-3; cdr3_length: 14; j_call: TRBJ2-7; cdr3_aa: CASSQDRASYEQYF
v_call: TRBV30; cdr3_length: 13; j_call: TRBJ1-2; cdr3_aa: CAWSVGVAYGYTF
v_call: TRBV7-9; cdr3_length: 15; j_call: TRBJ2-1; cdr3_aa: CASSSGAPGHNEQFF
v_call: TRBV5-1; cdr3_length: 14; j_call: TRBJ2-7; cdr3_aa: CASSLGQIQYEQYF
v_call: TRBV7-9; cdr3_length: 15; j_call: TRBJ2-1; cdr3_aa: CASSLSGRALNEQFF
v_call: TRBV29-1; cdr3_length: 14; j_call: TRBJ2-7; cdr3_aa: CSVLQGQGSDEQYF
v_call: TRBV29-1; cdr3_length: 14; j_call: TRBJ2-7; cdr3_aa: CSGGTSDGTYEQYF
v_call: TRBV15; cdr3_length: 16; j_call: TRBJ2-1; cdr3_aa: CATSRDVVGGTSGKIF
v_call: TRBV5-1; cdr3_length: 14; j_call: TRBJ2-7; cdr3_aa: CASSSRDSSYEQYF
v_call: TRBV9; cdr3_length: 14; j_call: TRBJ1-1; cdr3_aa: CAFSSHTESTEAFF
v_call: TRBV7-9; cdr3_length: 14; j_call: TRBJ2-1; cdr3_aa: CASSLLESYNEQFF
v_call: TRBV6-5; cdr3_length: 12; j_call: TRBJ1-1; cdr3_aa: CASSRGVTEAFF
v_call: TRBV20-1; cdr3_length: 11; j_call: TRBJ2-3; cdr3_aa: CSASLTSGPYF
v_call: TRBV4-3; cdr3_length: 16; j_call: TRBJ2-3; cdr3_aa: CASSQTGTGSTDTQYF
v_call: TRBV4-3; cdr3_length: 14; j_call: TRBJ1-2; cdr3_aa: CASSQVQGSYSYTF
v_call: TRBV7-2; cdr3_length: 15; j_call: TRBJ2-7; cdr3_aa: CASSLETGGSYEQYF
v_call: TRBV7-2; cdr3_length: 13; j_call: TRBJ2-2; cdr3_aa: CASSLAQGGELFF
v_call: TRBV10-3; cdr3_length: 15; j_call: TRBJ1-5; cdr3_aa: CAISESGLSNQPQHF
v_call: TRBV27; cdr3_length: 17; j_call: TRBJ2-3; cdr3_aa: CASSIFNRVAATDTQYF
v_call: TRBV7-2; cdr3_length: 13; j_call: TRBJ2-7; cdr3_aa: CASSKGGRYEQYF
v_call: TRBV7-9; cdr3_length: 13; j_call: TRBJ1-2; cdr3_aa: CASSLDGSYGYTF
v_call: TRBV29-1; cdr3_length: 13; j_call: TRBJ2-5; cdr3_aa: CSVAQPLAGAQYF
v_call: TRBV28; cdr3_length: 12; j_call: TRBJ2-1; cdr3_aa: CASSLRVPEQFF
v_call: TRBV6-6; cdr3_length: 14; j_call: TRBJ2-1; cdr3_aa: CASSYSTGSDEQFF
v_call: TRBV30; cdr3_length: 14; j_call: TRBJ2-2; cdr3_aa: CAWSSGVYTGELFF
v_call: TRBV5-1; cdr3_length: 16; j_call: TRBJ2-2; cdr3_aa: CASSLSSGIQTGELFF
v_call: TRBV20-1; cdr3_length: 11; j_call: TRBJ2-1; cdr3_aa: CSALSYNEQFF
v_call: TRBV9; cdr3_length: 16; j_call: TRBJ2-5; cdr3_aa: CASSGHSGRYQETQYF
v_call: TRBV28; cdr3_length: 14; j_call: TRBJ2-7; cdr3_aa: CASSLLAGSYEQYF
v_call: TRBV20-1; cdr3_length: 11; j_call: TRBJ2-7; cdr3_aa: CSARDIPEQYF
v_call: TRBV6-6; cdr3_length: 14; j_call: TRBJ2-1; cdr3_aa: CASSTDSSYNEQFF
v_call: TRBV29-1; cdr3_length: 12; j_call: TRBJ2-7; cdr3_aa: CSVGDGGHEQYF
v_call: TRBV4-1; cdr3_length: 16; j_call: TRBJ2-1; cdr3_aa: CASSTTGTSGYNEQFF
v_call: TRBV7-9; cdr3_length: 13; j_call: TRBJ2-7; cdr3_aa: CASSSGTSYEQYF
v_call: TRBV10-3; cdr3_length: 13; j_call: TRBJ2-7; cdr3_aa: CAISETGGYEQYF
v_call: TRBV10-3; cdr3_length: 13; j_call: TRBJ2-7; cdr3_aa: CAISAAGVPEQYF